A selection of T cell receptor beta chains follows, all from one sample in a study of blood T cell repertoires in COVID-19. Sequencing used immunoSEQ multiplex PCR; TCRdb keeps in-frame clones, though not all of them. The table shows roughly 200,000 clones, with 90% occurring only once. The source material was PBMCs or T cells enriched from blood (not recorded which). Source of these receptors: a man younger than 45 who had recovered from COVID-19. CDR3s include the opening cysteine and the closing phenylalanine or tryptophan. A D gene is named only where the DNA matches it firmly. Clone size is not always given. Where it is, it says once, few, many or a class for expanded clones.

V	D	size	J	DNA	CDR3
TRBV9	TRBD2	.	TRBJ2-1	TGTGCCAGCAGCGTAGCGGGGGGTGTCAATGAGCAGTTCTTC	CASSVAGGVNEQFF
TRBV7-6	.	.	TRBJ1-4	TGTGCCAGCAGCTTAGCCTATTTGACAGGCGCCACGACTAATGAAAAACTGTTTTTT	CASSLAYLTGATTNEKLFF
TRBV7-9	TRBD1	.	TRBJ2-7	TGTGCCAGCAGCTTTCGGACAGGTGACGAGCAGTACTTC	CASSFRTGDEQYF
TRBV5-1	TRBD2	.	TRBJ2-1	TGCGCCAGCAGCTGGGGAGGGGAGGGGTACAATGAGCAGTTCTTC	CASSWGGEGYNEQFF
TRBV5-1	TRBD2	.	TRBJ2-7	TGCGCCAGCAGCCCGGGGGGGGGCGCAAGCTCCTACGAGCAGTACTTC	CASSPGGGASSYEQYF
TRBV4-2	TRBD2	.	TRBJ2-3	TGTGCCAGCAGCCAAGGAACAAAAGGACTAGCGGAGACGTCATATACGCAGTATTTT	CASSQGTKGLAETSYTQYF
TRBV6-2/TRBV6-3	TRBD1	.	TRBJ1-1	TGTGCCAGCAGTGCCCCCGGACAGGGCAACACTGAAGCTTTCTTT	CASSAPGQGNTEAFF
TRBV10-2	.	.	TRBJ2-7	TGCGCCAGCAGGGAACAAACCGGGAACTCCTACGAGCAGTACTTC	CASREQTGNSYEQYF
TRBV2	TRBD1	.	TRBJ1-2	TGTGCCAGCAGTAAAGACAGGGCCCCCAGTAACTATGGCTACACCTTC	CASSKDRAPSNYGYTF
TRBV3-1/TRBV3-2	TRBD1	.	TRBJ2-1	TGTGCCAGCAGCCAAGGCTGGGACAGGGGGAAGAGCGGTACCTACAATGAGCAGTTCTTC	CASSQGWDRGKSGTYNEQFF
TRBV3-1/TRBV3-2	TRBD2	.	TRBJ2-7	TGTGCCAGCAGCGTCTCCGTAGCGGGGCCAGCCTACGAGCAGTACTTC	CASSVSVAGPAYEQYF
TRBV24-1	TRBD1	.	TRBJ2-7	TGTGCCACCAGTGATGGTGGCTGGGACAGGGACGAGCAGTACTTC	CATSDGGWDRDEQYF
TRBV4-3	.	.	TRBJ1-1	TGCGCCAGCAGCCAGGGAGGCCTGAACACTGAAGCTTTCTTT	CASSQGGLNTEAFF
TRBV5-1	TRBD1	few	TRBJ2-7	TGCGCCAGCAGCTTGGGGGGGACCGGGACAGGGCCCTACGAGCAGTACTTC	CASSLGGTGTGPYEQYF
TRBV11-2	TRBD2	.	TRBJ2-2	TGTGCCAGCAGCTTAGTACTAGCGGAGTCTACCGGGGAGCTGTTTTTT	CASSLVLAESTGELFF
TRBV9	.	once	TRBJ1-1	TGTGCCAGCACCAAAGACCCAACAGGGATGAACACTGAAGCTTTCTTT	CASTKDPTGMNTEAFF
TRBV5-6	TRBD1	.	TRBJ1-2	TGTGCCAGCAGCTTTTTTACCGGGACAGGCTATAACTATGGCTACACCTTC	CASSFFTGTGYNYGYTF
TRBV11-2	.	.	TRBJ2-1	TGTGCCAGCAGCACGCTGTTCCAGGCTGCCGAGCAGTTCTTC	CASSTLFQAAEQFF
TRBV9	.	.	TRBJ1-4	TGTGCCAGCAGCGTAGGGGAGGGGATCTTCGGAGAAAAACTGTTTTTT	CASSVGEGIFGEKLFF
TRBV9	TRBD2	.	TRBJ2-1	TGTGCCAGCAGCGTAGTAGCCGGGACTAGTATCTATGAGCAGTTCTTC	CASSVVAGTSIYEQFF
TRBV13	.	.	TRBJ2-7	TGTGCCAGCAGCTCGTGGGAAGGCGAGCTAGGGGACTTC	CASSSWEGELGDF
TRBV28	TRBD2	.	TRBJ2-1	TGTGCCAGCAGTTTAGCGGGAGCGTCCTACAATGAGCAGTTCTTC	CASSLAGASYNEQFF
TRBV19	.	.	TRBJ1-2	TGTGCCAGTAGAGTCAGGGCCACCGGTGGCTACACCTTC	CASRVRATGGYTF
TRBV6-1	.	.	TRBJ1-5	TGTGCCAGCAGTGAAGGGAGGTGGGCGTCTAATCAGCCCCAGCATTTT	CASSEGRWASNQPQHF
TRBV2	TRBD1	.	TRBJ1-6	TGTGCCAGCAGTTATACCGGGACAGATGGTTCACCCCTCCACTTT	CASSYTGTDGSPLHF
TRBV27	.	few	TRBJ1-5	TGTGCCAGCAGTTTGGTAGGGGGCAATCAGCCCCAGCATTTT	CASSLVGGNQPQHF
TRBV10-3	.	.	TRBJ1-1	TGTGCCATCAGTGAGTTCGGTAACACTGAAGCTTTCTTT	CAISEFGNTEAFF
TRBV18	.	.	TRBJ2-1	TGTGCCAGCTCACCAGTGACAGGATACCCCTACAATGAGCAGTTCTTC	CASSPVTGYPYNEQFF
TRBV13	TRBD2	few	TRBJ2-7	TGTGCCAGCAGCCCAGCGAGCGGGGAGGGTGTCACCTACGAGCAGTACTTC	CASSPASGEGVTYEQYF
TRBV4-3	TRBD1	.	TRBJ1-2	TGCGCCAGCAGCCCGGCCGGGACAGGGGTTTTCGGCTACACCTTC	CASSPAGTGVFGYTF
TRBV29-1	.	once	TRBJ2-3	TGCAGCGTTGAAAACCAGGGGATAGGGACAGATACGCAGTATTTT	CSVENQGIGTDTQYF
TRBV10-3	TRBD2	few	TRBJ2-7	TGTGCCATCAGTATAGGGACTAGCGGGAGGGCTGAGCAGTACTTC	CAISIGTSGRAEQYF
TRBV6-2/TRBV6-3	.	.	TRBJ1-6	TGTGCCAGCAGTTACGCCGCGGACACCTATAATTCACCCCTCCACTTT	CASSYAADTYNSPLHF
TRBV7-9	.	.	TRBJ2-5	TGTGCCAGCACAAACCACAGGGATGGGGAGACCCAGTACTTC	CASTNHRDGETQYF
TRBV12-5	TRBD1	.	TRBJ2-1	TGTGCTAGTGGTTTGGGGACAGGGGGCAGCGGTACCAATGAGCAGTTCTTC	CASGLGTGGSGTNEQFF
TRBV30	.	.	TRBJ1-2	TGTGCCTGGAGTCGACTAAACTATGGCTACACCTTC	CAWSRLNYGYTF
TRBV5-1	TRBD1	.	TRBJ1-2	TGCGCCAGCAGTTGGACAGGGGGCGAGGGCTACACCTTC	CASSWTGGEGYTF
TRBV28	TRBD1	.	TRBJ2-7	TGTGCCAGCAGTTTGGGTGCCGGGACAGCCTACGAGCAGTACTTC	CASSLGAGTAYEQYF
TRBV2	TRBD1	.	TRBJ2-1	TGTGCCAGCAGTGCTGACAGGGCCAGCTACAATGAGCAGTTCTTC	CASSADRASYNEQFF
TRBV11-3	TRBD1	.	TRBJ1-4	TGTGCCAGCAGCCCGGACAGGGGCGCAACTAATGAAAAACTGTTTTTT	CASSPDRGATNEKLFF
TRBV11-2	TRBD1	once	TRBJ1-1	TGTGCCAGCAGCTTAGACAGGGGGGACACTGAAGCTTTCTTT	CASSLDRGDTEAFF
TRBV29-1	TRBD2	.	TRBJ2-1	TGCAGCGTTGGTCGGTCTAGCGGGGGGGACAATGAGCAGTTCTTC	CSVGRSSGGDNEQFF
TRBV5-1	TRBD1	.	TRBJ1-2	TGCGCCAGCAGCGGAGGACAGGACTATGGCTACACCTTC	CASSGGQDYGYTF
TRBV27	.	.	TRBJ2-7	TGTGCCAGCAGTCCCTTGGGACTCCCCTACGAGCAGTACTTC	CASSPLGLPYEQYF
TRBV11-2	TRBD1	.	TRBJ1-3	TGTGCCAGCAGCTCCACAGGGGGCTCTGGAAACACCATATATTTT	CASSSTGGSGNTIYF
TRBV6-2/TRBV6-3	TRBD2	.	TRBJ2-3	TGTGCCAGCAGTTACTTAGCGGGGGAGTCTAGCACAGATACGCAGTATTTT	CASSYLAGESSTDTQYF
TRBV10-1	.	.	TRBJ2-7	TGCGCCAGCAGTGAGTCGGGGGGTTCCGGGAGCCCCTACGAGCAGTACTTC	CASSESGGSGSPYEQYF
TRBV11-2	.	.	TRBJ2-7	TGTGCCAGCAGCGGGAGTCTGGCCTCCTACGAGCAGTACTTC	CASSGSLASYEQYF
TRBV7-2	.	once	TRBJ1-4	TGTGCCAGCAGCGCAGGCAGGGTTACTAATGAAAAACTGTTTTTT	CASSAGRVTNEKLFF
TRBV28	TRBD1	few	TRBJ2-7	TGTGCCAGCATGGACAGGGAATTCTACGAGCAGTACTTC	CASMDREFYEQYF